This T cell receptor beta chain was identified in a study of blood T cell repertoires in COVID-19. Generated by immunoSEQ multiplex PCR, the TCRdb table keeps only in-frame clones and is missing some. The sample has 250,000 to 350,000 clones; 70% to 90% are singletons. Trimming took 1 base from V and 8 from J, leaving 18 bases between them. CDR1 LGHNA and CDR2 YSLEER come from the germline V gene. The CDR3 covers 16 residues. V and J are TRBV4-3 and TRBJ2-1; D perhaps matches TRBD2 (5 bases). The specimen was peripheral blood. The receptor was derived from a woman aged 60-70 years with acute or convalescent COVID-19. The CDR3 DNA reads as TGCGCCAGCAGCCAAGTCCCGGGGATATTAGGTGATGAGCAGTTCTTC. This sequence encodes CASSQVPGILGDEQFF.